The rows below give T cell receptor beta chains drawn from one sample of a study of a mutant IDH1 vaccine in newly diagnosed glioma. The antigens for these receptors are not known. TCRdb's copy holds only in-frame clones and misses some; the assay was immunoSEQ multiplex PCR. The data show some 23,000 clones, with 60% to 75% seen just once and 11% held by the top ten. The specimen was peripheral blood mononuclear cells (PBMCs), collected from a glioma patient whose treatment included an IDH1 peptide vaccine. The receptors were gathered from a man in his late teens or twenties with glioma. Some clones in this sample may be carry-over from other donors' samples. Both conserved end residues are part of each CDR3. Each record gives: V gene, clone size, D gene, J gene, CDR3 protein, CDR3 DNA. The D gene is left open where the match is weak. Clone size is given for some rows only: seen once, a few or many times, or a class if the clone is expanded.

v_call: TRBV13; clone_size: -; d_call: -; j_call: TRBJ2-3; cdr3_aa: CASLRSPGTDTQYF; cdr3_nt: TGTGCCAGTCTTAGGTCGCCGGGCACAGATACGCAGTATTTT
v_call: TRBV7-4; clone_size: -; d_call: TRBD1; j_call: TRBJ1-4; cdr3_aa: CASSHDRAYRNEKLFF; cdr3_nt: TGTGCCAGCAGCCACGACAGGGCGTACCGTAATGAAAAACTGTTTTTT
v_call: TRBV9; clone_size: -; d_call: TRBD1; j_call: TRBJ2-7; cdr3_aa: CASSPTGPAYEQYF; cdr3_nt: TGTGCCAGCAGCCCGACAGGGCCCGCCTACGAGCAGTACTTC
v_call: TRBV7-2; clone_size: -; d_call: TRBD1; j_call: TRBJ2-2; cdr3_aa: CASSLPRDRDTGELFF; cdr3_nt: TGTGCCAGCAGCTTACCTCGGGACAGGGACACCGGGGAGCTGTTTTTT
v_call: TRBV2; clone_size: few; d_call: TRBD1; j_call: TRBJ1-5; cdr3_aa: CASTRQGGNQPQHF; cdr3_nt: TGTGCCAGCACCAGACAGGGGGGGAATCAGCCCCAGCATTTT
v_call: TRBV6-5; clone_size: -; d_call: TRBD1; j_call: TRBJ2-7; cdr3_aa: CASSDRDRFGEQYF; cdr3_nt: TGTGCCAGCTCTGACAGGGACAGGTTTGGCGAGCAGTACTTC
v_call: TRBV6-6; clone_size: few; d_call: TRBD1; j_call: TRBJ1-6; cdr3_aa: CASRGRDRDNSPLHF; cdr3_nt: TGTGCCAGCAGGGGCCGGGACAGGGATAATTCACCCCTCCACTTT
v_call: TRBV4-1; clone_size: -; d_call: TRBD1; j_call: TRBJ1-1; cdr3_aa: CASMAGQGIEAFF; cdr3_nt: TGCGCCAGCATGGCGGGACAGGGGATTGAAGCTTTCTTT
v_call: TRBV21-1; clone_size: -; d_call: -; j_call: TRBJ1-5; cdr3_aa: CASSNRQGDDQPQHF; cdr3_nt: TGTGCCAGCAGCAACCGGCAGGGCGACGATCAGCCCCAGCATTTT
v_call: TRBV10-2; clone_size: -; d_call: TRBD2; j_call: TRBJ2-7; cdr3_aa: CASSGLAGYHEQYF; cdr3_nt: TGCGCCAGCAGTGGACTAGCGGGGTACCACGAGCAGTACTTC
v_call: TRBV5-6; clone_size: -; d_call: TRBD1; j_call: TRBJ2-1; cdr3_aa: CASSLWGQGVFYNEQFF; cdr3_nt: TGTGCCAGCAGCTTGTGGGGGCAGGGGGTCTTCTACAATGAGCAGTTCTTC
v_call: TRBV6-5; clone_size: -; d_call: -; j_call: TRBJ2-6; cdr3_aa: CASSYSSGSGANVLTF; cdr3_nt: TGTGCCAGCAGTTACTCGAGTGGATCTGGGGCCAACGTCCTGACTTTC
v_call: TRBV19; clone_size: -; d_call: -; j_call: TRBJ1-5; cdr3_aa: CASSPRTETGPQHF; cdr3_nt: TGTGCCAGTAGCCCCAGGACGGAGACGGGGCCCCAGCATTTT
v_call: TRBV7-8; clone_size: -; d_call: -; j_call: TRBJ2-5; cdr3_aa: CASSPRRKETQYF; cdr3_nt: TGTGCCAGCAGCCCCCGGCGAAAAGAGACCCAGTACTTC
v_call: TRBV19; clone_size: -; d_call: -; j_call: TRBJ1-5; cdr3_aa: CASSIGRVPGQPQHF; cdr3_nt: TGTGCCAGTAGTATCGGCAGGGTCCCAGGTCAGCCCCAGCATTTT
v_call: TRBV4-1; clone_size: -; d_call: -; j_call: TRBJ1-2; cdr3_aa: CASSQMAASYGYTF; cdr3_nt: TGCGCCAGCAGCCAAATGGCAGCTTCCTATGGCTACACCTTC
v_call: TRBV30; clone_size: -; d_call: TRBD1; j_call: TRBJ1-5; cdr3_aa: CAWRGAGTGDQPRHF; cdr3_nt: TGTGCCTGGAGGGGTGCCGGGACAGGGGATCAGCCCCGGCATTTT
v_call: TRBV5-1; clone_size: -; d_call: -; j_call: TRBJ1-1; cdr3_aa: CASSLVRWGTEAFF; cdr3_nt: TGCGCCAGCAGCTTGGTCCGCTGGGGCACTGAAGCTTTCTTT
v_call: TRBV19; clone_size: -; d_call: -; j_call: TRBJ2-5; cdr3_aa: CASRHPGASGGGRETQYF; cdr3_nt: TGTGCCAGCCGACACCCGGGCGCTAGCGGAGGGGGTCGAGAGACCCAGTACTTC
v_call: TRBV7-9; clone_size: -; d_call: TRBD2; j_call: TRBJ2-7; cdr3_aa: CASSLVLAGGPSYEQYF; cdr3_nt: TGTGCCAGCAGCTTAGTGCTAGCGGGAGGGCCCTCCTACGAGCAGTACTTC
v_call: TRBV28; clone_size: -; d_call: -; j_call: TRBJ2-2; cdr3_aa: CASSLLADTGELFF; cdr3_nt: TGTGCCAGCAGTTTACTAGCCGACACCGGGGAGCTGTTTTTT
v_call: TRBV6-6; clone_size: -; d_call: TRBD1; j_call: TRBJ2-2; cdr3_aa: CASHDSGGLNTGELFF; cdr3_nt: TGTGCCAGCCATGATTCAGGGGGCCTTAACACCGGGGAGCTGTTTTTT
v_call: TRBV30; clone_size: -; d_call: TRBD2; j_call: TRBJ2-3; cdr3_aa: CAWRGLAGRFTDTQYF; cdr3_nt: TGTGCCTGGCGGGGCCTAGCGGGGCGTTTCACAGATACGCAGTATTTT
v_call: TRBV6-5; clone_size: -; d_call: TRBD2; j_call: TRBJ2-1; cdr3_aa: CASSYFGGAYEQFF; cdr3_nt: TGTGCCAGCAGTTACTTCGGGGGGGCCTATGAGCAGTTCTTC
v_call: TRBV10-3; clone_size: -; d_call: TRBD1; j_call: TRBJ1-1; cdr3_aa: CAISKQGDTEAFF; cdr3_nt: TGTGCCATCAGTAAACAGGGGGACACTGAAGCTTTCTTT
v_call: TRBV18; clone_size: -; d_call: TRBD1; j_call: TRBJ1-2; cdr3_aa: CASSPPDRGRGGYGYTF; cdr3_nt: TGTGCCAGCTCACCACCGGATAGGGGGCGAGGTGGCTATGGCTACACCTTC
v_call: TRBV30; clone_size: -; d_call: -; j_call: TRBJ1-1; cdr3_aa: CAWSPRGGVAFF; cdr3_nt: TGTGCCTGGAGCCCCCGAGGGGGGGTAGCTTTCTTT
v_call: TRBV5-1; clone_size: -; d_call: -; j_call: TRBJ1-2; cdr3_aa: CASSLARQSYGYTF; cdr3_nt: TGCGCCAGCAGCTTGGCGAGGCAGAGCTATGGCTACACCTTC
v_call: TRBV29-1; clone_size: -; d_call: -; j_call: TRBJ2-7; cdr3_aa: CSVGTRDIPYEQYF; cdr3_nt: TGCAGCGTTGGAACCCGGGACATTCCCTACGAGCAGTACTTC
v_call: TRBV27; clone_size: few; d_call: -; j_call: TRBJ2-7; cdr3_aa: CASRNGGASSPYEQYF; cdr3_nt: TGTGCCAGCCGGAACGGGGGCGCATCTTCTCCCTACGAGCAGTACTTC
v_call: TRBV6-5; clone_size: -; d_call: TRBD2; j_call: TRBJ2-7; cdr3_aa: CASLEGTSGRGEQYF; cdr3_nt: TGTGCCAGCCTGGAAGGGACTAGCGGGAGAGGCGAGCAGTACTTC
v_call: TRBV5-6; clone_size: -; d_call: TRBD2; j_call: TRBJ2-7; cdr3_aa: CASRVSGRSYEQYF; cdr3_nt: TGTGCCAGCCGGGTTAGCGGGAGATCCTACGAGCAGTACTTC
v_call: TRBV14; clone_size: -; d_call: TRBD1; j_call: TRBJ1-2; cdr3_aa: CASSRRQGGNYGYTF; cdr3_nt: TGTGCCAGCAGCCGTCGACAGGGAGGAAACTATGGCTACACCTTC
v_call: TRBV19; clone_size: -; d_call: -; j_call: TRBJ2-3; cdr3_aa: CASSIWASPTDTQYF; cdr3_nt: TGTGCCAGTAGTATTTGGGCTAGCCCCACAGATACGCAGTATTTT
v_call: TRBV7-2; clone_size: few; d_call: -; j_call: TRBJ1-2; cdr3_aa: CASSLVYRGEDSGYTF; cdr3_nt: TGTGCCAGCAGCTTAGTGTATCGAGGGGAGGATAGTGGCTACACCTTC
v_call: TRBV6-1; clone_size: -; d_call: TRBD2; j_call: TRBJ2-6; cdr3_aa: CASTSGAFGANVLTF; cdr3_nt: TGTGCCAGCACTAGCGGCGCGTTTGGGGCCAACGTCCTGACTTTC
v_call: TRBV30; clone_size: -; d_call: -; j_call: TRBJ2-1; cdr3_aa: CAWRGTISYNEQFF; cdr3_nt: TGTGCCTGGAGAGGGACAATCTCCTACAATGAGCAGTTCTTC
v_call: TRBV5-1; clone_size: once; d_call: TRBD1; j_call: TRBJ1-1; cdr3_aa: CASSPGDRANTEAFF; cdr3_nt: TGCGCCAGCAGCCCGGGGGACAGGGCGAACACTGAAGCTTTCTTT
v_call: TRBV6-1; clone_size: -; d_call: -; j_call: TRBJ2-7; cdr3_aa: CASSEARTPTYEQYF; cdr3_nt: TGTGCCAGCAGTGAAGCCCGGACCCCCACCTACGAGCAGTACTTC
v_call: TRBV6-1; clone_size: -; d_call: -; j_call: TRBJ1-4; cdr3_aa: CASSGDSRGTNEKLFF; cdr3_nt: TGTGCCAGCAGTGGGGACTCCCGAGGGACTAATGAAAAACTGTTTTTT
v_call: TRBV19; clone_size: -; d_call: -; j_call: TRBJ1-1; cdr3_aa: CASSTGAQGEAFF; cdr3_nt: TGTGCCAGTAGTACAGGGGCACAGGGCGAAGCTTTCTTT
v_call: TRBV5-6; clone_size: -; d_call: -; j_call: TRBJ2-3; cdr3_aa: CASMLRRDTQYF; cdr3_nt: TGTGCCAGCATGCTACGGCGAGATACGCAGTATTTT
v_call: TRBV7-8; clone_size: -; d_call: -; j_call: TRBJ2-3; cdr3_aa: CASSLVAASTDTQYF; cdr3_nt: TGTGCCAGCAGCTTAGTAGCGGCTAGCACAGATACGCAGTATTTT
v_call: TRBV7-9; clone_size: few; d_call: -; j_call: TRBJ1-1; cdr3_aa: CASRGGMNTEAFF; cdr3_nt: TGTGCCAGCAGGGGGGGCATGAACACTGAAGCTTTCTTT
v_call: TRBV5-4; clone_size: once; d_call: TRBD1; j_call: TRBJ2-1; cdr3_aa: CASSLELGQGVDEQFF; cdr3_nt: TGTGCCAGCAGCTTGGAGTTGGGACAGGGGGTCGATGAGCAGTTCTTC
v_call: TRBV5-1; clone_size: -; d_call: TRBD1; j_call: TRBJ1-4; cdr3_aa: CASRVTGTNEKLFF; cdr3_nt: TGCGCCAGCAGAGTGACAGGGACTAATGAAAAACTGTTTTTT